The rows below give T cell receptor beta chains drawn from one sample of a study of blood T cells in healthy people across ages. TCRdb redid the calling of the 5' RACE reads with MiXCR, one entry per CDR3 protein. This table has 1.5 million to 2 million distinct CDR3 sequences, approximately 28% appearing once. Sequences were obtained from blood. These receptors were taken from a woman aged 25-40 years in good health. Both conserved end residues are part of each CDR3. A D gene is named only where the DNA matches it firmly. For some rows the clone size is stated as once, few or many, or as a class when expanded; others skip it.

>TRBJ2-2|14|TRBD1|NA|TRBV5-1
CASSAGTDNGELFF
TGCGCCAGCAGCGCCGGGACAGACAACGGGGAGCTGTTTTTT
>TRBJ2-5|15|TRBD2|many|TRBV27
CASNGAGLLPETQYF
TGTGCCAGCAATGGAGCGGGACTACTACCAGAGACCCAGTACTTC
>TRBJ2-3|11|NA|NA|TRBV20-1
CSATETDTQYF
TGCAGTGCGACGGAGACAGATACGCAGTATTTT
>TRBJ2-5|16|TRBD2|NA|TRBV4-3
CASSQEYREGRETQYF
TGCGCCAGCAGCCAAGAATATCGGGAGGGCCGAGAGACCCAGTACTTC
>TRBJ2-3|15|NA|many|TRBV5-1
CASSLEGGRTDTQYF
TGCGCCAGCAGCTTGGAGGGGGGACGCACAGATACGCAGTATTTT
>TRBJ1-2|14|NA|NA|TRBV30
CAWSVCRAHYGCTF
TGTGCCTGGAGTGTTTGCAGGGCCCACTATGGCTGCACCTTC
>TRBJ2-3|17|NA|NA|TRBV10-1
CASSESESASTTDTQYF
TGCGCCAGCAGTGAGTCAGAGTCGGCTTCGACCACAGATACGCAGTATTTT
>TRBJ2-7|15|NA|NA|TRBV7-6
CASSLEAVGGHKQYF
TGTGCCAGCAGCTTAGAGGCCGTCGGGGGCCACAAGCAGTACTTC
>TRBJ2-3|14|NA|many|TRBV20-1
CSASRAGSTDTQYF
TGCAGTGCTTCTAGAGCGGGTTCCACAGATACGCAGTATTTT
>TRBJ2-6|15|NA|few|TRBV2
CASSYQNSGANVLTF
TGTGCCAGCAGTTACCAGAACTCTGGGGCCAACGTCCTGACTTTC
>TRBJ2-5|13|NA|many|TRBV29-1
CSVEEGSQETQYF
TGCAGCGTTGAGGAGGGCTCCCAAGAGACCCAGTACTTC
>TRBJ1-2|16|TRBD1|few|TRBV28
CASSFPIPGQGNGYTF
TGTGCCAGCAGTTTCCCTATCCCGGGACAGGGTAATGGCTACACCTTC
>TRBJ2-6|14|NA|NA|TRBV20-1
CSASSGTGANVLTF
TGCAGTGCTAGTTCCGGGACTGGGGCCAACGTCCTGACTTTC
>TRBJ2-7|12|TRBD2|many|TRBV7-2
CASRTSGYEQYF
TGTGCCAGCAGGACTAGCGGCTACGAGCAGTACTTC
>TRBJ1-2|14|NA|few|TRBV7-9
CASSPRQEGYGYTF
TGTGCCAGCAGCCCCCGCCAGGAGGGCTATGGCTACACCTTC
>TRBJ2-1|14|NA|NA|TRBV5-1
CASSPSEARGEQFF
TGCGCCAGCAGCCCCTCCGAGGCCCGGGGTGAGCAGTTCTTC
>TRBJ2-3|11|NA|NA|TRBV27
CASSLPDAQYF
TGTGCCAGCAGTCTCCCAGATGCGCAGTATTTT
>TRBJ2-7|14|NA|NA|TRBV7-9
CASSVNAGVSEQYF
TGTGCCAGCAGCGTCAACGCAGGGGTTTCCGAGCAGTACTTC
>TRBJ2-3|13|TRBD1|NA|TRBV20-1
CSASQGAADTQYF
TGCAGTGCTTCACAGGGGGCTGCAGATACGCAGTATTTT
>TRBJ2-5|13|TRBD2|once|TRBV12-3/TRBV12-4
CASSMGLLETQYF
TGTGCCAGCAGCATGGGACTACTAGAGACCCAGTACTTC
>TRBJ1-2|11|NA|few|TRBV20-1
CSASWAGGYTF
TGCAGTGCCTCCTGGGCGGGTGGCTACACCTTC
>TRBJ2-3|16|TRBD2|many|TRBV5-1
CASSPGLAGGVDTQYF
TGCGCCAGCAGCCCGGGACTAGCGGGAGGCGTGGATACGCAGTATTTT
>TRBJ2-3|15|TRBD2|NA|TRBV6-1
CASSVTSGGWDTQYF
TGTGCCAGCAGTGTGACTAGCGGGGGGTGGGATACGCAGTATTTT